This T cell receptor beta chain originates from a study of T cells after posttransplantation cyclophosphamide (dated by TCRdb to about 2016). With regard to the full study: Using TRB sequencing, the study followed how the T cell repertoire reconstituted after myeloablative bone marrow transplantation in which posttransplantation cyclophosphamide served as GVHD prophylaxis. Public TRB sequences were searched against a database of over 3,600 sequences associated with responses to pathogens, tumor antigens, self-antigens and alloantigens. Blood from all 35 or so PTCy patients with 1-year posttransplant specimens was subjected to TRB sequencing. Because TRA and TRB clonality correlated tightly in roughly ten samples, later TCR analyses were limited to TRB. Up to 3 additional blood samples from 2 to 5.2 years after transplant were also TRB-sequenced in 3 patients, as was pretransplant blood from a handful of patients. Antigen receptor sequencing was done on samples from 35 to 40 PTCy-treated patients and from approximately 15 related bone marrow donors of those patients. General conclusions and limits of the study: Across 45 to 50 patients, TRB clonality was highly associated with recipient CMV seropositivity and CMV reactivation, and PTCy diversity was similar to diversity in CNI/methotrexate controls. At 1-2 months, donor-recipient similarity was low but rose over the first year, and the later blood repertoires were often dominated by donor CD8+ memory clones. The TRB repertoires of T cells infiltrating skin or the GI tract showed only limited overlap with the TRB repertoires found in blood.

Interpreted using the paper, the treatment or condition label stands for: high-dose cyclophosphamide on days +3 and +4 as single-agent GVHD prophylaxis. Busulfan and fludarabine conditioning, a related or unrelated marrow graft, and cyclophosphamide on days +3 and +4 were given to PTCy patients. PTCy-treated patients were drawn from a prospective multi-institutional clinical trial. Peripheral blood and bone marrow mononuclear cells were isolated by Ficoll-Hypaque density centrifugation and were cryopreserved. This clone was seen at least ten times. Its antigen is still unknown. Per-nucleotide qualities are absent, and no much larger clonotype sits a single base away. TRB sequencing was run on genomic DNA with either the immunoSEQ assay at survey resolution or the hsTCRB kit. Regarding the original processing steps: Initial read processing used immunoSEQ software, and repertoire analyses used the LymphoSeq R package. For each TRB dataset, clonality was calculated as 1 minus normalized Shannon entropy, and the Gini coefficient was computed as well. Phenotypes of unsorted samples were inferred by mapping TRB sequences from sorted subsets of the recipient or donor onto the same recipient's unsorted samples. The source is immuneACCESS, and TCRdb retained only in-frame sequences with V and J called. Part of the clones is not carried over; for the studies checked, unresolved V genes explain less than half of this, and the remainder is unexplained. The V and J calls and the clone size are those of that table, but D and trimming were determined from the DNA. Listed for this sample are fewer than 7,000 clones, none observed only a single time. The top ten clonotypes cover about 25% of the sample.

Inclusive of the bounding cysteine and phenylalanine, the CDR3 is 18 residues long. CDR3 DNA is the only sequence kept; it has 54 bases, read in frame from the first base. The germline V gene encodes CDR1 SGHVS and CDR2 FQNEAQ. V is cut by 1 base and J by 5 bases, and the space between the germline ends is 23 bases. This receptor was identified in a male patient aged 60-70 years who received an allogeneic stem cell transplant from a related donor, was CMV-positive, and had acute GVHD only. After a transplant, some T cells may have been passed on by the graft donor. The sequencing here drew on PBMCs, taken 350 to 400 days after allogeneic stem cell transplant with posttransplant cyclophosphamide. The sequence is built from TRBV7-8 and TRBJ1-1; no D gene is confidently identified. The CDR3 amino acid sequence is: CASSLVLDLGIHGTEAFF. The sequenced DNA is TGTGCCAGCAGCTTAGTCCTAGATCTCGGTATTCACGGGACTGAAGCTTTCTTT.